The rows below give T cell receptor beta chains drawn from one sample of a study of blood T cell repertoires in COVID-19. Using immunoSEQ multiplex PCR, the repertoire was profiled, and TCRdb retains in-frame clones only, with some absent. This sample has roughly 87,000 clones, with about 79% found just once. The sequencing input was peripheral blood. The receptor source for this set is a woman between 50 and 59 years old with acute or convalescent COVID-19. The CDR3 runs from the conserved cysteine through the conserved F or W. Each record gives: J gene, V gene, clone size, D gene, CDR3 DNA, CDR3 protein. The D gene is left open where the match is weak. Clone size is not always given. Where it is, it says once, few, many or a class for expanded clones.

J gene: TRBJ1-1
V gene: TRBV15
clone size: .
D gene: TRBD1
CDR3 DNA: TGTGCCACCAGCAGATCCTTGGGACAGGGGAACACTGAAGCTTTCTTT
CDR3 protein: CATSRSLGQGNTEAFF

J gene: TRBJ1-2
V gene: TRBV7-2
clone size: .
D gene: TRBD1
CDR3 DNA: TGTGCCAGCAGCCCGACAGGGGGCAGTGTCTATGGCTACACCTTC
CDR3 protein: CASSPTGGSVYGYTF

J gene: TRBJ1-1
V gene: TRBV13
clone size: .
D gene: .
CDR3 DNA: TGTGCCAGCAGCTTACAGGGGATTGGGGCTGAAGCTTTCTTT
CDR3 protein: CASSLQGIGAEAFF

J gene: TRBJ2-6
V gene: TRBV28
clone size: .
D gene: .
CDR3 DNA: TGTGCCAGCAGTTCCTTCAGTTTATCTGGGGCCAACGTCCTGACTTTC
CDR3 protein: CASSSFSLSGANVLTF

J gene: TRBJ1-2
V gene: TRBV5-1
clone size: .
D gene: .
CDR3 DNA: TGCGCCAGCAGCTCGGAACAGGGAGGGTATGGCTACACCTTC
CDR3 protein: CASSSEQGGYGYTF

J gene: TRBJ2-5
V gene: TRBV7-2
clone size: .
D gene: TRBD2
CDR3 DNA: TGTGCCAGCAGTCGGGGGGATGGAGAGACCCAGTACTTC
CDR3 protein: CASSRGDGETQYF

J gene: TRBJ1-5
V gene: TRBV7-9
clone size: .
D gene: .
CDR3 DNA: TGTGCCAGCAGCTCGTTGGGGGGTAACAATCAGCCCCAGCATTTT
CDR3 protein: CASSSLGGNNQPQHF

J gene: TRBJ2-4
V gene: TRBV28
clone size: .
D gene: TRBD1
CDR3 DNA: TGTGCCAGCAGTTTAAGGACAGGGAAAAACATTCAGTACTTC
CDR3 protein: CASSLRTGKNIQYF

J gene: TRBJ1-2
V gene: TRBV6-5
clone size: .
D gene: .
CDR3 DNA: TGTGCCAGCAGTTTCCCCGGGAACCTCGATATGCCCGGCTACACCTTC
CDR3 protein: CASSFPGNLDMPGYTF

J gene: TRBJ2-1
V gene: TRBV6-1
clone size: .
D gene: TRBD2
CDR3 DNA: TGTGCCAGCAGTGAAACGGGGGGGAGACAGCGGGGACGTCAAAATGAGCAGTTCTTC
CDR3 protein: CASSETGGRQRGRQNEQFF

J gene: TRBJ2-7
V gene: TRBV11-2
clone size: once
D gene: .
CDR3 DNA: TGTGCCAGCAAACGGGGAGGGGGTCTCTACGAGCAGTACTTC
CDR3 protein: CASKRGGGLYEQYF

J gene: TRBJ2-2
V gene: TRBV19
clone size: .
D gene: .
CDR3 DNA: TGTGCCAGTAGTATAGGCAGTTACACCGGGGAGCTGTTTTTT
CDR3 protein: CASSIGSYTGELFF

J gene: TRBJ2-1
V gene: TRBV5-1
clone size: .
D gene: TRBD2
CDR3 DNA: TGCGCCAGCAGCTCCTCGGGGGGGGCGAGCTACAATGAGCAGTTCTTC
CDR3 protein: CASSSSGGASYNEQFF

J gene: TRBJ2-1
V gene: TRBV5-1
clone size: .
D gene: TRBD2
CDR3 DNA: TGCGCCAGCAGCGTGGGCGGGGGGCCCTACAATGAGCAGTTCTTC
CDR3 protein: CASSVGGGPYNEQFF

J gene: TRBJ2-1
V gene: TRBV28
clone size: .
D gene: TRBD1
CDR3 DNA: TGTGCCAGCAGTTCACAGGGGTCCCCGGGTTCCTACAATGAGCAGTTCTTC
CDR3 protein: CASSSQGSPGSYNEQFF

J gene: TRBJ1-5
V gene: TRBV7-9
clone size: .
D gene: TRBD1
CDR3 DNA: TGTGCCAGCAGCTCGACAGGGAGACAGCCCCAGCATTTT
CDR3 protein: CASSSTGRQPQHF

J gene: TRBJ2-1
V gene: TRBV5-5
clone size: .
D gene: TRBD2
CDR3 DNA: TGTGCCAGCAGCTCCGGGACTAGCAATGAAAATGAGCAGTTCTTC
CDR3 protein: CASSSGTSNENEQFF

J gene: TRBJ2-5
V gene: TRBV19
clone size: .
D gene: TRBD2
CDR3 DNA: TGTGCCAGTAGTAGTGTAGCGGGGGGCGATGAGACCCAGTACTTC
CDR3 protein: CASSSVAGGDETQYF

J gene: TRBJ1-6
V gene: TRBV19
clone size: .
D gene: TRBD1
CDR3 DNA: TGTGCCAGTAGTATCGGGGGACAGGGGGTTTCACCCCTCCACTTT
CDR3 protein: CASSIGGQGVSPLHF

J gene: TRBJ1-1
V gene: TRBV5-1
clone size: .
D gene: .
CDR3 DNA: TGCGCCAGCAGCTTGGCCTCAGGAATTGAAGCTTTCTTT
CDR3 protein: CASSLASGIEAFF

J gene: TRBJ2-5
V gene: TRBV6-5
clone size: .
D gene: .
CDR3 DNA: TGTGCCAGCAGAGTGGACAGCCAAGAGACCCAGTACTTC
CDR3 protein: CASRVDSQETQYF

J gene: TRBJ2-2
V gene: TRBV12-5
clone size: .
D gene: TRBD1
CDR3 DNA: TGTGCTAGTGGTTTTTCAGGGGGCTTCACCGGGGAGCTGTTTTTT
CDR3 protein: CASGFSGGFTGELFF

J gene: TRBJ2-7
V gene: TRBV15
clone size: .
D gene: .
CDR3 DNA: TGTGCCACCAGTCTTGGTCCCAGCTACGAGCAGTACTTC
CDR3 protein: CATSLGPSYEQYF

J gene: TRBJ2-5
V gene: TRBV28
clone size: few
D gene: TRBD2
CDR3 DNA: TGTGCCAGCTATTCTAGCGGGGGGTGGTTGCGTGCGGAGACCCAGTACTTC
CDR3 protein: CASYSSGGWLRAETQYF

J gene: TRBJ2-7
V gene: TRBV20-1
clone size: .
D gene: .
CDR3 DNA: TGCAGTGCTCTCCAGGGAAACGAGCAGTACTTC
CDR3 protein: CSALQGNEQYF

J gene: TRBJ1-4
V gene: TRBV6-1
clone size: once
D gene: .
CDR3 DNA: TGTGCCAGCAGTGAAGCGCAGTATAATGAAAAACTGTTTTTT
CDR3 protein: CASSEAQYNEKLFF

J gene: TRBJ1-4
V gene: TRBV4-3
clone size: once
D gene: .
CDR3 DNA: TGCGCCAGCAGCCAAGATCCCCCAGGGAACTCTAATGAAAAACTGTTTTTT
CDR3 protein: CASSQDPPGNSNEKLFF

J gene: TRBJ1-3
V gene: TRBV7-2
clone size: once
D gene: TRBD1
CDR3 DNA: TGTGCCAGCAGCGATATGGCAGGGGGCCATGACACCATATATTTT
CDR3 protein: CASSDMAGGHDTIYF

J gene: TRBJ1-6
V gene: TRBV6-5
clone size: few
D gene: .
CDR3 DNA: TGTGCCAGCAGTTGGGGGGGGGATCCTTCACCCCTCCACTTT
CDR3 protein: CASSWGGDPSPLHF

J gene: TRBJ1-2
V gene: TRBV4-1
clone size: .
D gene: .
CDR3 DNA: TGCGCCAGCAGCCAAGAATGGGAGGGCTATGGCTACACCTTC
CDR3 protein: CASSQEWEGYGYTF

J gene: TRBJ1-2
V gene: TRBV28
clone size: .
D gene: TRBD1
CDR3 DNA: TGTGCCAGCAGTCCCACCCCCACCGACAGGGGGCTTGGCTACACCTTC
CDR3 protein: CASSPTPTDRGLGYTF

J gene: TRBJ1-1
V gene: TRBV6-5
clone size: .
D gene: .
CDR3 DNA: TGTGCCAGCAGAAGGAGCATGAACACTGAAGCTTTCTTT
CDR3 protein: CASRRSMNTEAFF

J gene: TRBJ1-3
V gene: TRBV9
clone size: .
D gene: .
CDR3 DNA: TGTGCCAGCAGCCCAGAGTCAGGGGTTTACGGAAACACCATATATTTT
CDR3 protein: CASSPESGVYGNTIYF